This T cell receptor (beta chain) was identified in a study of T cells in Graves' hyperthyroidism and ophthalmopathy. Whole-study results and caveats: Within blood appeared most thyroid clonotypes that had expanded above 0.001. In simple terms, a model built on 13 V-J features told ophthalmopathy apart from stable hyperthyroidism.

With a duration under 2 months, the hyperthyroidism was newly diagnosed in patients aged 18 to 65. Authors of the study amplified TCR beta CDR3 regions from RNA transcripts. TCR CDR3 regions were first amplified by RT-PCR with HTBI primers. TCRdb passed the multiplex PCR reads through MiXCR, listing each CDR3 protein once. The table includes some 370,000 distinct CDR3 sequences, 15% to 20% detected once. There are a few counts of this clonotype. Its antigen remains unknown. Material for sequencing was blood. This receptor was identified in a woman aged 25 to 39 with Graves' hyperthyroidism that later progressed to Graves' ophthalmopathy.

CDR3 region: CATSDLGQNQPQHF. The CDR3 DNA sequence: TGTGCCACCAGTGATCTGGGACAGAATCAGCCCCAGCATTTT. The V call is TRBV24-1, the J call TRBJ1-5; 7 bases are shared with TRBD1. J lost 4 bases, V lost 3 bases, and 2 bases had no gene match. Germline values: CDR1 KGHDR, CDR2 SFDVKD. This CDR3 has 14 residues.